This T cell receptor (beta chain) originates from a study of beta chain features in type 1 diabetes. Whole-study context: When patients were set against healthy donors, age, gender and cell yields were similar. Study outcomes and limitations: Patients showed naive, central memory and Treg TCRB repertoires that appeared more similar than those of healthy donors. Shorter TCRB CDR3s, moderately but significantly so, marked every one of the four CD4+ subsets in Type 1 diabetes patients.

This clone has more than one count but fewer than ten. Its matching antigen is unknown. CD45RO/CCR7/CD25/CD127/CD95/CD27 staining was used to isolate CD4+ naive, central memory, regulatory and stem cell-like memory cells by sorting. Since all of the isolated RNA was reverse transcribed, expressed TCRB transcripts were what got sequenced. The repertoire was sequenced with immunoSEQ multiplex PCR; TCRdb's copy has only in-frame clones and lacks some. The sample has more than 300,000 clones; about 15% are singletons. Germline CDR1 LNHDA, CDR2 SQIVND (reference sequence). The CDR3 is 13 amino acids. The germline V and J ends were trimmed by 10 bases and 0 bases, with 11 bases remaining between them.

J is TRBJ2-3 and V is TRBV19; D not resolved. Source material: naive CD4+ T cells from blood. The TCR was taken from a woman in her late teens or twenties in good health. In DNA, the CDR3 is TGTGCCACTAGGCAGACTAGCACAGATACGCAGTATTTT. Amino acid sequence: CATRQTSTDTQYF.